What follows is one TCR beta chain and its context. Its target is unknown. TCRdb redid the calling of the 5' RACE reads with MiXCR, one entry per CDR3 protein. Of about 390,000 distinct CDR3 sequences listed, 20% to 25% are singletons. The CDR3 has 13 amino acids. Between the trimmed V and J ends, which lost 8 bases and 2 bases, there was a span of 9 bases. The germline gives CDR1 SGHTA, CDR2 FQGTGA. This entry belongs to a study of CD8 T cells in ankylosing spondylitis. General study results and limits: For ankylosing spondylitis blood, a TCR beta motif of about 8 highly homologous variants appeared characteristic. Disease-linked clones were CD8+ and relatively rare in peripheral blood.

The sequence derives from a male donor with ankylosing spondylitis. The sequencing sample was made of blood, either unsorted or a sorted T cell fraction (not recorded which). The V call is TRBV7-3, the J call TRBJ2-2; the D gene is possibly TRBD1 (5 bases). CDR3: CASSGKNTGELFF. As DNA, the CDR3 is TGTGCCAGCTCAGGGAAAAACACCGGGGAGCTGTTTTTT.